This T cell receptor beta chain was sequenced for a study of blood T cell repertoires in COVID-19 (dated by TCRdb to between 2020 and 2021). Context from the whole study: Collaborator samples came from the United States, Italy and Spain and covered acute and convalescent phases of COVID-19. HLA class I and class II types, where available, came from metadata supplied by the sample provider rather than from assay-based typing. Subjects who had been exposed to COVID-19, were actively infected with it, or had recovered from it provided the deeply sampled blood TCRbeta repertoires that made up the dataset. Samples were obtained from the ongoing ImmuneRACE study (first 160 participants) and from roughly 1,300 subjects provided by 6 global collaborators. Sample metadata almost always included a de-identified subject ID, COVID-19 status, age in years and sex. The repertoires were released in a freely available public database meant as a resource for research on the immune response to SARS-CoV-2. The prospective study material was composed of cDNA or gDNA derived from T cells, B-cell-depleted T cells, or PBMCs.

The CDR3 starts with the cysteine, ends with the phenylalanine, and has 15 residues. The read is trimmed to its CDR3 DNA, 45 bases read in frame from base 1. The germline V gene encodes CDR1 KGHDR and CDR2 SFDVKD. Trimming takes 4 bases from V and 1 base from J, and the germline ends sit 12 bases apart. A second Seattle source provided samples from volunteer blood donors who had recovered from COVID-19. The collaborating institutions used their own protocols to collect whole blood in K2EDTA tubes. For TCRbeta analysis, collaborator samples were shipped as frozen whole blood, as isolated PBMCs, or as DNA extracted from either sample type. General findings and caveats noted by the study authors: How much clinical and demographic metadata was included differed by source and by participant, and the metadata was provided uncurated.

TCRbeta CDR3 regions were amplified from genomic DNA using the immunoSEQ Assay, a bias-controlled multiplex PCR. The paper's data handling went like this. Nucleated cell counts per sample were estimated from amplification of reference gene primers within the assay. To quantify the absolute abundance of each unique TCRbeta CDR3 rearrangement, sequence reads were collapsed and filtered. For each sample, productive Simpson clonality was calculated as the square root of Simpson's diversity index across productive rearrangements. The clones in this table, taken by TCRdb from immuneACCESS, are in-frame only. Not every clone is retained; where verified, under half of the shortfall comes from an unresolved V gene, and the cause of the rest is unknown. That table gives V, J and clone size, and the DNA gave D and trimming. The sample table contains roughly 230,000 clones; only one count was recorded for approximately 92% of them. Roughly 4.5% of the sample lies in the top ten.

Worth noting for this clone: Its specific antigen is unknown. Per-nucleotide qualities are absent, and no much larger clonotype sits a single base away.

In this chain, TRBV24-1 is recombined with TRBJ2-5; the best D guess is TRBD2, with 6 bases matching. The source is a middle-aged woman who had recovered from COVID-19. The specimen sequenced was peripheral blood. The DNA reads TGTGCCACCAGTGACCCAACTAGCAGCCAAGAGACCCAGTACTTC. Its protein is CATSDPTSSQETQYF.